The T cell receptor (beta chain) described here comes from a study of T cell responses to AZD1222 COVID-19 vaccine. As for the study in general: The analysis combined second doses at about 4 or about 12 weeks. Study-wide results and limits: The donor cohort was predominantly white British with a female majority, and clonal diversity may have been underestimated.

On this clone itself: The target antigen is unknown.

Assay used: immunoSEQ multiplex PCR; TCRdb lists only in-frame clones, some missing. Here the sample spans tens of thousands of clones, over 75% being singletons. V was pared by 6 bases and J by 1 base, with 9 bases between. The CDR3 is made up of 14 amino acids. Germline V gene data show CDR1 as SGHTA and CDR2 as FQGTGA. This TCR came from an adult in good health. The gene calls are TRBV7-3 and TRBJ2-2; D assignment may be TRBD1 or TRBD2 (5 bases each). The sequenced sample was peripheral blood, obtained on day 0 of AZD1222 vaccination. CDR3 in DNA: TGTGCCAGCAGGCAGGGAGTGAACACCGGGGAGCTGTTTTTT. Protein sequence: CASRQGVNTGELFF.